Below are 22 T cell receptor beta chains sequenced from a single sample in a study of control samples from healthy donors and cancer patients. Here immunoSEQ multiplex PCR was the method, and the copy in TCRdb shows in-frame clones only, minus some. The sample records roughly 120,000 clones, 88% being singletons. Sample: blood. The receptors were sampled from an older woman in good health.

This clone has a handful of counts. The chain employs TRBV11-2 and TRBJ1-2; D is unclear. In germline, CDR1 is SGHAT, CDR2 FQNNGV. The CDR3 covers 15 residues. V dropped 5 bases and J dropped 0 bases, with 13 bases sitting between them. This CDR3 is CASSLSKSSNYGYTF. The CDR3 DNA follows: TGTGCCAGCAGCCTCAGCAAGAGCTCTAACTATGGCTACACCTTC.

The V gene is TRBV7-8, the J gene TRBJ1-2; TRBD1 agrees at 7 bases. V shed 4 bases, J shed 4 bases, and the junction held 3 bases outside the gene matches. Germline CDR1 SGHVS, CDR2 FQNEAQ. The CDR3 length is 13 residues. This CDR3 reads CASSSGQPYGYTF. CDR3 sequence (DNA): TGTGCCAGCAGCTCGGGACAGCCCTATGGCTACACCTTC.

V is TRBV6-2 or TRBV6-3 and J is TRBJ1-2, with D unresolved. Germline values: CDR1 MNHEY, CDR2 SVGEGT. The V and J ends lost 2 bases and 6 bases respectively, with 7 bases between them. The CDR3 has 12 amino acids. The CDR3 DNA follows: TGTGCCAGCAGTTACCCTCGTGATGGCTACACCTTC. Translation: CASSYPRDGYTF.

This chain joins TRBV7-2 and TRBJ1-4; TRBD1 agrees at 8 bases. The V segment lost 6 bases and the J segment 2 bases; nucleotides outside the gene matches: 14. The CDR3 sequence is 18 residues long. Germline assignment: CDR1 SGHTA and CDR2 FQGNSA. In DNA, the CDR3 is TGTGCCAGCAGTCCCTTGATTAGACAGGGGAGGACTAATGAAAAACTGTTTTTT. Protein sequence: CASSPLIRQGRTNEKLFF.

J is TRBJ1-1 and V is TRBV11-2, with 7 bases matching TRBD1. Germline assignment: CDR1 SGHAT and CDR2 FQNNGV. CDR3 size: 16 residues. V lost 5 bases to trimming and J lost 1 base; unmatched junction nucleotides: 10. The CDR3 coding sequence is TGTGCCAGCAGCATACATCAGACAGGGTGGAACACTGAAGCTTTCTTT. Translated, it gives CASSIHQTGWNTEAFF. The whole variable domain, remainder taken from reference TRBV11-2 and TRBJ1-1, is EAGVAQSPRYKIIEKRQSVAFWCNPISGHATLYWYQQILGQGPKLLIQFQNNGVVDDSQLPKDRFSAERLKGVDSTLKIQPAKLEDSAVYLCASSIHQTGWNTEAFFGQGTRLTVV.

The CDR3 nucleotides are TGCGCCAGCCAGCCCGTGGGGGAGTACAATGAGCAGTTCTTC. This sequence encodes CASQPVGEYNEQFF. The chain links TRBV10-2 to TRBJ2-1; D might be TRBD1 or TRBD2, each matching 5 bases. CDR1 and CDR2 from the germline V gene are WSHSY and SAAADI. Trimming cost V 8 bases and J 4 bases, with 15 bases left between them. This CDR3 is 14 amino acids long.

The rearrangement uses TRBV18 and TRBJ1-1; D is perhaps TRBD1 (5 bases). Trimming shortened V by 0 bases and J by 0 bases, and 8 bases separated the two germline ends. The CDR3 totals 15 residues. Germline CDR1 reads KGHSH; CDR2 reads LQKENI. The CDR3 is CASSPPGLLNTEAFF. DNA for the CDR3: TGTGCCAGCTCACCACCGGGACTCCTGAACACTGAAGCTTTCTTT.

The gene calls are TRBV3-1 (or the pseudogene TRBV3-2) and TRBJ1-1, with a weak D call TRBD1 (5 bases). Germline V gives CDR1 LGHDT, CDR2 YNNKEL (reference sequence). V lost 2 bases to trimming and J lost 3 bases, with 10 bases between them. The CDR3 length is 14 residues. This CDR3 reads CASSQIGGDTEAFF. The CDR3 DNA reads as TGTGCCAGCAGCCAAATTGGGGGGGACACTGAAGCTTTCTTT.

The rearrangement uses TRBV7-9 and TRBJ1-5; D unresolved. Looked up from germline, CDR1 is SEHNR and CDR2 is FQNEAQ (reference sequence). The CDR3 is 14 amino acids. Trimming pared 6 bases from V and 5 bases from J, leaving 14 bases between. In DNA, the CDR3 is TGTGCCAGCAGTGATTCATCGGTTTATCAGCCCCAGCATTTT. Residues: CASSDSSVYQPQHF.

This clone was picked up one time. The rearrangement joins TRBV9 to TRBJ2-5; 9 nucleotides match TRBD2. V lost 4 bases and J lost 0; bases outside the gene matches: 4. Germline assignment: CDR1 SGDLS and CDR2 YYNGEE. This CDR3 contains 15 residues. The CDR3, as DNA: TGTGCCAGCAGCCGCCAGCGGGGGGACCAAGAGACCCAGTACTTC. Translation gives CASSRQRGDQETQYF.

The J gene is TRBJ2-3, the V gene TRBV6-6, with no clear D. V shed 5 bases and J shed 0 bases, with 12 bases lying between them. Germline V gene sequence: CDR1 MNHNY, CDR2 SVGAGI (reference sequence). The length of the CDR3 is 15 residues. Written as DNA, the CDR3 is TGTGCCAGCAGTAACACACCCTTAAGCACAGATACGCAGTATTTT. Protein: CASSNTPLSTDTQYF.

This chain's CDR3 is CASTQGAQETQYF. In DNA form, the CDR3 reads TGCGCCAGCACCCAGGGAGCCCAAGAGACCCAGTACTTC. V gene TRBV5-1 combines with J gene TRBJ2-5, with D perhaps being TRBD1 or TRBD2 (5 bases each). The CDR3 is made up of 13 amino acids. V dropped 6 bases and J dropped 1 base, with 10 bases sitting between them. Germline V gene sequence: CDR1 SGHRS, CDR2 YFSETQ.

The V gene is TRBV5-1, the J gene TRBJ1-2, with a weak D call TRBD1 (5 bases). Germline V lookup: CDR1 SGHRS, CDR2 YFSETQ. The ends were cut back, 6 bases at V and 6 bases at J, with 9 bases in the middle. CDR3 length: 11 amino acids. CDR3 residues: CASKGGDGYTF. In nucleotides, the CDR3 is TGCGCCAGCAAGGGAGGGGATGGCTACACCTTC. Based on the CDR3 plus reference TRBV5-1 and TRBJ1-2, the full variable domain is KAGVTQTPRYLIKTRGQQVTLSCSPISGHRSVSWYQQTPGQGLQFLFEYFSETQRNKGNFPGRFSGRQFSNSRSEMNVSTLELGDSALYLCASKGGDGYTFGSGTRLTVV.

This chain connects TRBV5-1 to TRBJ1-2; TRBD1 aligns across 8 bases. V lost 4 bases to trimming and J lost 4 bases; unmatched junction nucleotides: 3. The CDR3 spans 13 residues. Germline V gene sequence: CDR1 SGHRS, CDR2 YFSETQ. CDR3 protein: CASSPGQVYGYTF. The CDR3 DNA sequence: TGCGCCAGCAGCCCGGGACAGGTCTATGGCTACACCTTC.

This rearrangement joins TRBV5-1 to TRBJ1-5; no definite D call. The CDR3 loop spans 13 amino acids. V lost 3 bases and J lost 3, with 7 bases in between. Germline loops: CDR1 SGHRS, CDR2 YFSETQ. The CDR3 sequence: CASSSGDNQPQHF. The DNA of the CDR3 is TGCGCCAGCAGCTCCGGGGACAATCAGCCCCAGCATTTT.

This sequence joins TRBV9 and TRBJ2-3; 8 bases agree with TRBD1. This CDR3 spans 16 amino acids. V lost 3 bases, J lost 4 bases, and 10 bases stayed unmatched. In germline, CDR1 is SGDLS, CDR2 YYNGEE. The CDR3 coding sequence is TGTGCCAGCAGCGCACAGGGGGGAGTTTCGGCAGATACGCAGTATTTT. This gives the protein CASSAQGGVSADTQYF. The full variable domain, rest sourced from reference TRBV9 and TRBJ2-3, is DSGVTQTPKHLITATGQRVTLRCSPRSGDLSVYWYQQSLDQGLQFLIQYYNGEERAKGNILERFSAQQFPDLHSELNLSSLELGDSALYFCASSAQGGVSADTQYFGPGTRLTVL.

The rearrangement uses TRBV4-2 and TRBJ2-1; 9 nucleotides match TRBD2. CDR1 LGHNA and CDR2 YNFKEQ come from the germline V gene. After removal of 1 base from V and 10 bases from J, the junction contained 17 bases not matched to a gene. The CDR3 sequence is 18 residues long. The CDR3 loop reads CASSQVGGAGGHGREQFF. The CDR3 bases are TGTGCCAGCAGCCAAGTAGGAGGAGCGGGGGGACACGGTCGAGAGCAGTTCTTC.

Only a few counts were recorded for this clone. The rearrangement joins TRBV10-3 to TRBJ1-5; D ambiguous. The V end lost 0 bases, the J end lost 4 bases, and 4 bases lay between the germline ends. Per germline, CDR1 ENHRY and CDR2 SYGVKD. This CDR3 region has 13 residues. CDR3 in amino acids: CAISESENQPQHF. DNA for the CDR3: TGTGCCATCAGTGAGTCTGAGAATCAGCCCCAGCATTTT.

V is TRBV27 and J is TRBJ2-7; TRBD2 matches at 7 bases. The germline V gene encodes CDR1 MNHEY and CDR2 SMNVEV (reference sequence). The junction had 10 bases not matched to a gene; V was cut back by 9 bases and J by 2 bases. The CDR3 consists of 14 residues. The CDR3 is CARPRGGVPYEQYF. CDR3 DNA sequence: TGTGCCAGACCTAGGGGAGGGGTCCCCTACGAGCAGTACTTC.

CDR3 amino acids: CASSLSGTVTNTEAFF. The CDR3 coding sequence is TGTGCCAGCAGTTTATCCGGGACGGTTACGAACACTGAAGCTTTCTTT. The chain is built from TRBV27 and TRBJ1-1, with D perhaps TRBD1 (5 bases). Germline V CDR1 and CDR2: MNHEY, SMNVEV (reference sequence). This CDR3 is 16 amino acids long. V was shortened by 0 bases and J by 1 base, with 12 bases between the two germline ends.

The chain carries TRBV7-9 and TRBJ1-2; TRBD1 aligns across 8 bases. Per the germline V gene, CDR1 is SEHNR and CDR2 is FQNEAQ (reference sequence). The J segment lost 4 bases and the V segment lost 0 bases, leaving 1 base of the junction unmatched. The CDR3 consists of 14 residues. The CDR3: CASSLADRVYGYTF. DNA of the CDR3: TGTGCCAGCAGCTTAGCGGACAGGGTCTATGGCTACACCTTC.

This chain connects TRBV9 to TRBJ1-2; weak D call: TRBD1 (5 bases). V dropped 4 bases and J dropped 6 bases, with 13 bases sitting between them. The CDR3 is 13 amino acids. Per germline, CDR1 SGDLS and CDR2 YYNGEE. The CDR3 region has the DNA TGTGCCAGCAGCCCTAGCCAAGGGGATGGCTACACCTTC. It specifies CASSPSQGDGYTF. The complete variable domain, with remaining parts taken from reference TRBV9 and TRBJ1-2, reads DSGVTQTPKHLITATGQRVTLRCSPRSGDLSVYWYQQSLDQGLQFLIQYYNGEERAKGNILERFSAQQFPDLHSELNLSSLELGDSALYFCASSPSQGDGYTFGSGTRLTVV.